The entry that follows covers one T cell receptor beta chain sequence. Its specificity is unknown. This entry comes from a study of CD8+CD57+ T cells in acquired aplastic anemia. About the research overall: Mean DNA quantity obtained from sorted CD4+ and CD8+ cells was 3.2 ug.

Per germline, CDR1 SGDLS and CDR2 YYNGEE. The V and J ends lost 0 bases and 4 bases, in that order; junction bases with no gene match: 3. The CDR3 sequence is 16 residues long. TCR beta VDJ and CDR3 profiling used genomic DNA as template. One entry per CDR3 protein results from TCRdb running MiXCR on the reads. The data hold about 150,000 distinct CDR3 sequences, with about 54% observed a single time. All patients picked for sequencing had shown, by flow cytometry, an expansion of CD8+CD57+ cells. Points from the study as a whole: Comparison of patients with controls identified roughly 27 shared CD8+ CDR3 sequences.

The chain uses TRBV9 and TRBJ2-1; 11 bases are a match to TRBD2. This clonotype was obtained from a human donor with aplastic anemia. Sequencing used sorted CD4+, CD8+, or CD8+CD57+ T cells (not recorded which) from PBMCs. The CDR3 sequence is CASSVATSGTYNEQFF. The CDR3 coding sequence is TGTGCCAGCAGCGTAGCGACTAGCGGGACATACAATGAGCAGTTCTTC.